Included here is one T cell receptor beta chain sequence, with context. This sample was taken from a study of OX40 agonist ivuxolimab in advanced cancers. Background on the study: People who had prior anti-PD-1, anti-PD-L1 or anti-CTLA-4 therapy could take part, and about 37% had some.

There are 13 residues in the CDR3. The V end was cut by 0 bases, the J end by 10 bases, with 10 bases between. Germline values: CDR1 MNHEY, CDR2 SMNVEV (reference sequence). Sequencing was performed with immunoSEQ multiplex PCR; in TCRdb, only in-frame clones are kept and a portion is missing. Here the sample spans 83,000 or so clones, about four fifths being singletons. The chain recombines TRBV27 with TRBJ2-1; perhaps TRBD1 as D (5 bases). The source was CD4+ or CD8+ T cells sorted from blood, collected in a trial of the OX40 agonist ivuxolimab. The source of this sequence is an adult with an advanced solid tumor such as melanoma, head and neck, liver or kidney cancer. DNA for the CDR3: TGTGCCAGCAGTTTATCCCCAGGGCGGGAGCAGTTCTTC. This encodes CASSLSPGREQFF.